The rows below give T cell receptor beta chains drawn from one sample of a study of response to subunit inactivated influenza vaccine. A single record per CDR3 protein comes from TCRdb applying MiXCR to the RT-PCR reads. The sample has over 400,000 distinct CDR3 sequences; around 9.9% are singletons. Sequencing used PBMCs from blood, obtained roughly 48 days after vaccination. These receptors all come from a middle-aged man who received an inactivated influenza vaccine. Both conserved end residues are part of each CDR3. Each record gives: J gene, clone size, V gene, D gene, CDR3 length, CDR3 DNA, CDR3 protein. A D gene is named only where the DNA matches it firmly. Clone size, where shown, is once, few, many, or a class for clones that have expanded.

j_gene: TRBJ2-3
abundance: few
v_gene: TRBV14
d_gene: TRBD2
len: 16
CDR3nt: TGTGCCAGCAGCCAAGGACTAGCGAGGTACACAGATACGCAGTATTTT
CDR3aa: CASSQGLARYTDTQYF

j_gene: TRBJ2-3
abundance: .
v_gene: TRBV4-2
d_gene: .
len: 13
CDR3nt: TGTGCCAGCAGCCGGGCAGTATTAGGTACGCAGTATTTT
CDR3aa: CASSRAVLGTQYF

j_gene: TRBJ1-5
abundance: .
v_gene: TRBV7-2
d_gene: .
len: 16
CDR3nt: TGTGCCAGCAGCTTAGGAGGTGCGGCCGGGGCACAGCCCCAGCATTTT
CDR3aa: CASSLGGAAGAQPQHF

j_gene: TRBJ2-7
abundance: many
v_gene: TRBV5-1
d_gene: .
len: 11
CDR3nt: TGTGCCAGCAGCTTAGAGTACGAGCAGTACTTC
CDR3aa: CASSLEYEQYF

j_gene: TRBJ2-3
abundance: few
v_gene: TRBV5-1
d_gene: .
len: 13
CDR3nt: TGCGCCAGCAGCGTGGTAGAACTAGATACGCAGTATTTT
CDR3aa: CASSVVELDTQYF

j_gene: TRBJ2-1
abundance: few
v_gene: TRBV7-9
d_gene: TRBD2
len: 16
CDR3nt: TGTGCCAGCAGCTGGCGAACTAGCGGGAGGGCGGATGAGCAGTTCTTC
CDR3aa: CASSWRTSGRADEQFF

j_gene: TRBJ2-7
abundance: few
v_gene: TRBV28
d_gene: TRBD1
len: 14
CDR3nt: TGTGCCAGCAGCCCGGACAGGGTCCTCCACGAGCAGTACTTC
CDR3aa: CASSPDRVLHEQYF

j_gene: TRBJ2-5
abundance: .
v_gene: TRBV7-6
d_gene: .
len: 15
CDR3nt: TGTGCCAGCAGCCTTTCACCGACAGAGGGGGAGACCCAGTACTTC
CDR3aa: CASSLSPTEGETQYF

j_gene: TRBJ2-1
abundance: many
v_gene: TRBV29-1
d_gene: TRBD2
len: 14
CDR3nt: TGCAGCGTCCGCCCGGGGGGGTCCTACAATGAGCAGTTCTTC
CDR3aa: CSVRPGGSYNEQFF

j_gene: TRBJ1-6
abundance: .
v_gene: TRBV5-1
d_gene: .
len: 13
CDR3nt: TGCGCCAGCCGGGACTTTTCCGATTCACCCCTCCACTTT
CDR3aa: CASRDFSDSPLHF

j_gene: TRBJ2-5
abundance: few
v_gene: TRBV4-3
d_gene: .
len: 13
CDR3nt: TGCGCCAGCAGCCGTCACTTAGGAGAGACCCAGTACTTC
CDR3aa: CASSRHLGETQYF

j_gene: TRBJ2-2
abundance: many
v_gene: TRBV7-9
d_gene: .
len: 14
CDR3nt: TGTGCCAGCAGTTTTGCGGGAAACACCGGGGAGCTGTTTTTT
CDR3aa: CASSFAGNTGELFF

j_gene: TRBJ2-3
abundance: few
v_gene: TRBV5-1
d_gene: TRBD2
len: 15
CDR3nt: TGCGCCAGCAGCCCGGGACTAGCGCCTCGGGATACGCAGTATTTT
CDR3aa: CASSPGLAPRDTQYF

j_gene: TRBJ2-7
abundance: .
v_gene: TRBV6-2/TRBV6-3
d_gene: TRBD2
len: 14
CDR3nt: TGTGCCAGCAGGGCGGGACTAGCGGGAGACGAGCAGTACTTC
CDR3aa: CASRAGLAGDEQYF

j_gene: TRBJ2-5
abundance: many
v_gene: TRBV20-1
d_gene: .
len: 15
CDR3nt: TGCAGTGCTAGAGATTACAGGGCGTACCAAGAGACCCAGTACTTC
CDR3aa: CSARDYRAYQETQYF

j_gene: TRBJ2-4
abundance: few
v_gene: TRBV6-1
d_gene: TRBD1
len: 14
CDR3nt: TGTGCCAGCAACCGGGACAGCCTAAAAAACATTCAGTACTTC
CDR3aa: CASNRDSLKNIQYF

j_gene: TRBJ2-3
abundance: few
v_gene: TRBV5-1
d_gene: TRBD2
len: 15
CDR3nt: TGCGCCAGTACTCTAGCGGGAGTACCGACAGATACGCAGTATTTT
CDR3aa: CASTLAGVPTDTQYF

j_gene: TRBJ1-2
abundance: few
v_gene: TRBV11-2
d_gene: .
len: 13
CDR3nt: TGTGCCAGCAGCCCGCGACGGACCTATGGCTACACCTTC
CDR3aa: CASSPRRTYGYTF

j_gene: TRBJ2-1
abundance: many
v_gene: TRBV7-2
d_gene: TRBD2
len: 15
CDR3nt: TGTGCCAGCAGCTCCCGTGGCCTAGCGGCGAATGAGCAGTTCTTC
CDR3aa: CASSSRGLAANEQFF

j_gene: TRBJ2-1
abundance: .
v_gene: TRBV4-3
d_gene: .
len: 15
CDR3nt: TGCGCCAGCAGCCAAGAGGGGGGGCTTTCCAATGAGCAGTTCTTC
CDR3aa: CASSQEGGLSNEQFF

j_gene: TRBJ2-1
abundance: few
v_gene: TRBV6-2/TRBV6-3
d_gene: .
len: 16
CDR3nt: TGTGCCAGCAGTTACTTTTGGGGAGACAGCTCCCATGAGCAGTTCTTC
CDR3aa: CASSYFWGDSSHEQFF

j_gene: TRBJ1-6
abundance: .
v_gene: TRBV4-1
d_gene: .
len: 18
CDR3nt: TGCGCCAGCAGCCCAAGGACGAGGAGAAGCTCCTATAATTCACCCCTCCACTTT
CDR3aa: CASSPRTRRSSYNSPLHF

j_gene: TRBJ2-7
abundance: few
v_gene: TRBV20-1
d_gene: TRBD2
len: 12
CDR3nt: TGCAGTGCTAAGCGGGACTCCTACGAGCAGTACTTC
CDR3aa: CSAKRDSYEQYF

j_gene: TRBJ2-5
abundance: many
v_gene: TRBV4-2
d_gene: TRBD2
len: 17
CDR3nt: TGTGCCAGCAGCCAAGTGGTAGCGGGAGAGCCCGGAGAGACCCAGTACTTC
CDR3aa: CASSQVVAGEPGETQYF